Below, one T cell receptor (beta chain) is given with its context. Sequencing used immunoSEQ multiplex PCR; TCRdb keeps in-frame clones, though not all of them. The table shows about 190,000 clones, with around 85% occurring only once. This entry is derived from a study of blood T cell repertoires in COVID-19. The V gene end was trimmed by 0 bases and the J gene end by 4 bases; junction bases not matched to a gene: 6. This CDR3 is 16 amino acids long. Germline V gene data show CDR1 as SGHRS and CDR2 as YFSETQ. This rearrangement joins TRBV5-1 to TRBJ2-5; 10 nucleotides agree with TRBD2. This TCR was recovered from a man aged 25 to 40 with acute or convalescent COVID-19. Specimen: peripheral blood. This chain's CDR3 is CASSLVAAGGRETQYF. CDR3 sequence (DNA): TGCGCCAGCAGCTTGGTTGCAGCGGGGGGGCGAGAGACCCAGTACTTC.